This T cell receptor (beta chain) is from a study of cytomegalovirus exposure and HLA in healthy donors. Method: immunoSEQ multiplex PCR; TCRdb's copy keeps in-frame clones and lacks some. Of 250,000 to 350,000 clones in the sample, 87% were seen once. The receptor was derived from a woman aged 30 to 39 in good health and CMV-seropositive. The sample was PBMCs.

The CDR3 bases are TGTGCCAGCAGCCTATGGACTAGCCAAGAGACCCAGTACTTC. Protein product: CASSLWTSQETQYF. The gene calls are TRBV11-2 and TRBJ2-5; 7 bases are shared with TRBD2. Trimming at V came to 5 bases and at J to 1 base, leaving 4 bases not matched to a gene. From germline, CDR1 is SGHAT and CDR2 FQNNGV. This CDR3 is built from 14 residues.